The clone carrying this TCR beta chain occurred a few times. PCR used 60 Vbeta primers and 13 Jbeta primers. Assay used: immunoSEQ multiplex PCR; TCRdb lists only in-frame clones, some missing. The top ten hold about 2.3% of the sample, which has roughly 76,000 clones, about 80% seen once. The data derive from a study of cytomegalovirus exposure and HLA in healthy donors. For the study at large: Genotyping showed roughly 86% of 300 to 450 donors falling in the Caucasian-associated ancestry cluster.

This CDR3 is built from 13 residues. Germline-derived CDR1 and CDR2 are WNHNN and SYGVQD (reference sequence). V trimming: 11 bases; J trimming: 9 bases; junction bases outside the gene matches: 13. The clonotype originates from a man aged 30 to 45 in good health and CMV-seronegative. Sequenced: PBMCs. The rearrangement joins TRBV10-1 to TRBJ2-4; 7 bases map to TRBD2. CDR3 bases: TGCGCCGCCCCGGGTCGGGAGGACGGCATTCAGTACTTC. It yields the protein CAAPGREDGIQYF.